Presented here are 5 T cell receptor beta chains from one specimen sequenced in a study of blood T cell repertoires in COVID-19. The assay was immunoSEQ multiplex PCR, and TCRdb's table has in-frame clones only and misses some. Here the sample spans around 260,000 clones, 83% being singletons. Sequencing was performed on peripheral blood. The receptors stem from a woman in her forties or fifties who had recovered from COVID-19.

The chain carries TRBV19 and TRBJ2-2, with D possibly matching TRBD2 (6 bases). Germline-derived CDR1 and CDR2 are LNHDA and SQIVND (reference sequence). CDR3 length equals 20 residues. Trimming stripped 3 bases from V and 4 bases from J, with 27 bases between. The CDR3 nucleotides are TGTGCCAGTAGTATTAAGGGGATGGTGGGGAGGCCGGAAAGCACCGGGGAGCTGTTTTTT. The encoded protein is CASSIKGMVGRPESTGELFF.

The genes are TRBV24-1 and TRBJ2-3; 9 bases match TRBD2. With 5 bases clipped from V and 5 bases from J, the junction kept 7 bases outside the gene matches. CDR1 and CDR2 from the germline V gene are KGHDR and SFDVKD. The CDR3 consists of 15 residues. As DNA, the CDR3 is TGTGCCACCAGTGTTGCGGCGGGGGGGCAAGATACGCAGTATTTT. Encoded protein: CATSVAAGGQDTQYF.

This clone appeared a few times. The chain employs TRBV4-3 and TRBJ2-3; weak D call: TRBD2 (5 bases). The germline V gene encodes CDR1 LGHNA and CDR2 YSLEER. This CDR3 is 14 amino acids long. V shed 0 bases and J shed 10 bases, with 14 bases lying between them. The CDR3 region is CASSQDWTTGAQYF. In nucleotides, the CDR3 is TGCGCCAGCAGCCAAGATTGGACCACCGGGGCGCAGTATTTT.

The chain is built from TRBV28 and TRBJ2-2, with D tentatively TRBD2 (5 bases). CDR1 is MDHEN and CDR2 is SYDVKM in the germline V gene. CDR3 length: 16 amino acids. The germline V and J ends were trimmed by 5 bases and 6 bases, with 19 bases remaining between them. CDR3 in amino acids: CASSASGRGFPGELFF. DNA for the CDR3: TGTGCCAGCAGTGCCTCCGGCCGAGGGTTCCCCGGGGAGCTGTTTTTT.

The chain employs TRBV7-2 and TRBJ2-7; either TRBD1 or TRBD2 may supply D (5 bases each). V lost 4 bases, J lost 10 bases, and 14 bases lay in between. The CDR3 consists of 12 residues. From germline, CDR1 is SGHTA and CDR2 FQGNSA. CDR3 DNA: TGTGCCAGCAGCTCAGCGGCGCAGGGACAGTACTTC. This gives the protein CASSSAAQGQYF. Together with reference TRBV7-2 and TRBJ2-7, the CDR3 gives the full variable domain: GAGVSQSPSNKVTEKGKDVELRCDPISGHTALYWYRQSLGQGLEFLIYFQGNSAPDKSGLPSDRFSAERTGGSVSTLTIQRTQQEDSAVYLCASSSAAQGQYFGPGTRLTVT.